This note documents a single T cell receptor (beta chain) sequence. The antigen remains unidentified. The data stem from a study of OX40 agonist ivuxolimab in advanced cancers. Across the whole study: Every 2 weeks, patients received ivuxolimab intravenously, dosed at 0.01 to 10 mg/kg. Allowance was made for prior anti-PD-1, anti-PD-L1 or anti-CTLA-4 therapy, and 40% to 45% had some. The study, taken as a whole, reports: Antigens targeted by the expanded peripheral T cells were not determined. Low normalized T-cell clonal expansion was additionally recorded for some nonresponders.

J lost 4 bases, V lost 4 bases, and 4 bases had no gene match. Germline V gives CDR1 SGHRS, CDR2 YFSETQ. This CDR3 has 14 amino acids. Here immunoSEQ multiplex PCR was the method, and the copy in TCRdb shows in-frame clones only, minus some. The repertoire consists of tens of thousands of clones, with 89% occurring once and the leading ten covering roughly 11%. The rearrangement links TRBV5-1 to TRBJ2-2; TRBD1 aligns across 7 bases. This receptor was obtained from an adult with an advanced solid tumor such as melanoma, head and neck, liver or kidney cancer. Material: CD4+ or CD8+ T cells sorted from blood, obtained in a trial of the OX40 agonist ivuxolimab. CDR3 DNA sequence: TGCGCCAGCAGCAGAGGGGGCTTCACCGGGGAGCTGTTTTTT. This gives the protein CASSRGGFTGELFF.